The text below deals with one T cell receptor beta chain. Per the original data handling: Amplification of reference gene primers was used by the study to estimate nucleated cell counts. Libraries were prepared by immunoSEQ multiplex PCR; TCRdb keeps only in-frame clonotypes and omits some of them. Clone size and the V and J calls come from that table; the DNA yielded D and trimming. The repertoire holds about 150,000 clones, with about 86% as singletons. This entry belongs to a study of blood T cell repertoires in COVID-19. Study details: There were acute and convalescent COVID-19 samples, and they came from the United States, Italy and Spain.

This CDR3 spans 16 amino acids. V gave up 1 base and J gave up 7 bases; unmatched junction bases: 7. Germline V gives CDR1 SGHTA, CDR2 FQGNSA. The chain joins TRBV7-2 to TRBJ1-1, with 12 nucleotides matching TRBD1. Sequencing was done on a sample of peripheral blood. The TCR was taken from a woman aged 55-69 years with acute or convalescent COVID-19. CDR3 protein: CASSLEGQGALFEAFF. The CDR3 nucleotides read TGTGCCAGCAGCTTAGAGGGACAGGGGGCCCTTTTTGAAGCTTTCTTT.